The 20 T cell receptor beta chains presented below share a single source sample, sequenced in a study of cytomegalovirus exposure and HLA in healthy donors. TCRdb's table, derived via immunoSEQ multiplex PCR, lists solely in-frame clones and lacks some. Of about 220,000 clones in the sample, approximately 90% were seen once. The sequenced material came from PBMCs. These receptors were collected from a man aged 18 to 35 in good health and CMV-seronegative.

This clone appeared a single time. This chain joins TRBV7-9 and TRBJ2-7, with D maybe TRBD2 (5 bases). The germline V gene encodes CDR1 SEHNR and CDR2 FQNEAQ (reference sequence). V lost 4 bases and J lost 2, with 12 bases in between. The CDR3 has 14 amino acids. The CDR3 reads CASSSGGFTYEQYF. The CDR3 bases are TGTGCCAGCAGCTCCGGCGGGTTCACCTACGAGCAGTACTTC.

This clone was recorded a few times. In DNA form, the CDR3 reads TGTGCCAGCTCACCGCAACCCGGGACAGACTATGGCTACACCTTC. Its protein product is CASSPQPGTDYGYTF. The V and J genes are TRBV18 and TRBJ1-2, with TRBD1 identical over 7 bases. The CDR3 runs 15 residues. V gave up 3 bases and J gave up 3 bases; unmatched junction bases: 7. The germline CDR1 and CDR2 sequences are KGHSH and LQKENI.

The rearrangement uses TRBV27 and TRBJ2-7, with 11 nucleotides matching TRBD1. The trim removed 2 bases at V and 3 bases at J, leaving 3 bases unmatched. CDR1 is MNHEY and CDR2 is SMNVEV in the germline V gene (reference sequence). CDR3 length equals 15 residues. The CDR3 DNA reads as TGTGCCAGCAGTTTAGGGACAGGGGGATTCTACGAGCAGTACTTC. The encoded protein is CASSLGTGGFYEQYF.

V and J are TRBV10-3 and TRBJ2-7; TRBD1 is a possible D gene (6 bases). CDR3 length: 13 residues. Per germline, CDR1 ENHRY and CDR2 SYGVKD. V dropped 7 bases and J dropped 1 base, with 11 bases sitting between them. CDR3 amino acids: CAIIPTGSYEQYF. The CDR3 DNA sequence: TGTGCCATCATCCCGACAGGATCCTACGAGCAGTACTTC.

CDR3 nucleotide sequence: TGTGCCAGCAGCTTAGACTACGGGGGAGGAAACACCATATATTTT. It encodes CASSLDYGGGNTIYF. The V gene is TRBV11-2, the J gene TRBJ1-3, with D tentatively TRBD1 (5 bases). Germline lookup yields CDR1 SGHAT and CDR2 FQNNGV. The V and J ends lost 0 bases and 4 bases respectively, with 10 bases between them. The CDR3 is 15 amino acids.

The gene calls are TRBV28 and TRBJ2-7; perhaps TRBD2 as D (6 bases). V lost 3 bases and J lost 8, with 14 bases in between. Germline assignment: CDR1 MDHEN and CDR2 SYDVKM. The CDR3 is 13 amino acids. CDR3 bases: TGTGCCAGCAGTTTTCTACCCGGGAGACAGCAGTACTTC. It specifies CASSFLPGRQQYF.

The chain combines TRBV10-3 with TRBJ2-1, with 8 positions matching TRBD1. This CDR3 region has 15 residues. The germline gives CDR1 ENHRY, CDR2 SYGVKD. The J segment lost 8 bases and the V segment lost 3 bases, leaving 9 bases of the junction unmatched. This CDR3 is CAISEGGRGQHEQFF. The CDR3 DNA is TGTGCCATCAGTGAAGGGGGCAGGGGGCAGCATGAGCAGTTCTTC.

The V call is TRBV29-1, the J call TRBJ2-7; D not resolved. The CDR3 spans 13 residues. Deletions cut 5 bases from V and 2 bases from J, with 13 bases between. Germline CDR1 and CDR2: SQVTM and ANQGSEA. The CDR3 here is CSVRQTATYEQYF. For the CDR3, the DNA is TGCAGCGTTAGGCAGACTGCAACCTACGAGCAGTACTTC.

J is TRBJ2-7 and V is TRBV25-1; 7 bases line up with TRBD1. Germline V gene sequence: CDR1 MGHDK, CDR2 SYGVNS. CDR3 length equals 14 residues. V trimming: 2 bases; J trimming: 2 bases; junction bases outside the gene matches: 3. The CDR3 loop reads CASSEAGTAYEQYF. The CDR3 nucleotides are TGTGCCAGCAGTGAAGCCGGGACAGCCTACGAGCAGTACTTC.

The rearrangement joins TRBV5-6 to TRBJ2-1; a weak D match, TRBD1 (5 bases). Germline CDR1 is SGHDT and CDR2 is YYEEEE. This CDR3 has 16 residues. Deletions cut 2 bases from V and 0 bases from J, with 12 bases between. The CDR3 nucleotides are TGTGCCAGCAGCTTTTTTTACAGGAGCTCCTACAATGAGCAGTTCTTC. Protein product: CASSFFYRSSYNEQFF.

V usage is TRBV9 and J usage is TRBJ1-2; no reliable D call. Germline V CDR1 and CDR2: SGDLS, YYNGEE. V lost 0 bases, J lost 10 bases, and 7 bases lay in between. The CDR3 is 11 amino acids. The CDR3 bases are TGTGCCAGCAGCGTAGGGAGGGACTACACCTTC. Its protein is CASSVGRDYTF.

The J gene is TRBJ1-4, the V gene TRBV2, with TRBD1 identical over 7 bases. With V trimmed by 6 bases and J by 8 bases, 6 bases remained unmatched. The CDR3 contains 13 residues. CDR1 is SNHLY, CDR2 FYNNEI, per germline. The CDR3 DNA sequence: TGTGCCAGCAGGGGGGACAGTCACGAAAAACTGTTTTTT. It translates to CASRGDSHEKLFF.

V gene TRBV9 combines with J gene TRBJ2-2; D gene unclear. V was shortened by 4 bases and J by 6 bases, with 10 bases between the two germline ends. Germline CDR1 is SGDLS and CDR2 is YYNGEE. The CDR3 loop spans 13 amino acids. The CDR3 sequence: CASSPLVSGELFF. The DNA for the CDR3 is TGTGCCAGCAGCCCCCTAGTTTCCGGGGAGCTGTTTTTT.

The CDR3 region is CASSYGGLAETQYF. The CDR3 DNA reads TGTGCCAGCAGTTACGGGGGGTTGGCAGAGACCCAGTACTTC. This chain joins TRBV6-5 and TRBJ2-5, with D maybe TRBD2 (6 bases). CDR1 and CDR2 (germline): MNHEY, SVGAGI. V was trimmed by 2 bases and J by 4 bases, leaving 11 bases between them. The CDR3 spans 14 residues.

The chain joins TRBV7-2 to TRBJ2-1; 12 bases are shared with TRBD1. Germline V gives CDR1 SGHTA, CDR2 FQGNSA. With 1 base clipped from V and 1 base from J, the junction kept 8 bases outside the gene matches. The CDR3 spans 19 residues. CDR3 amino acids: CASSLVGTGGLGSYNEQFF. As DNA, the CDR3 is TGTGCCAGCAGCTTAGTTGGGACAGGGGGCCTCGGGTCCTACAATGAGCAGTTCTTC.

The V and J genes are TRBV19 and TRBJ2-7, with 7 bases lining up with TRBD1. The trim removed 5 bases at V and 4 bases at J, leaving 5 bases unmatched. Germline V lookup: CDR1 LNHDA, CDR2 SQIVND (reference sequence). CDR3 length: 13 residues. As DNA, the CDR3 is TGTGCCAGTAGTTTCGGACAGGCTTACGAGCAGTACTTC. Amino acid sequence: CASSFGQAYEQYF.

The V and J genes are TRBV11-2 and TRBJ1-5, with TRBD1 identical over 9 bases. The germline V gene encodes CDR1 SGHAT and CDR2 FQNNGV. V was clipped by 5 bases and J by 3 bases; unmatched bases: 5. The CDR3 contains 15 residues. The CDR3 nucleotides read TGTGCCAGCAGCGTGGGGACAGGGATCAATCAGCCCCAGCATTTT. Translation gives CASSVGTGINQPQHF.

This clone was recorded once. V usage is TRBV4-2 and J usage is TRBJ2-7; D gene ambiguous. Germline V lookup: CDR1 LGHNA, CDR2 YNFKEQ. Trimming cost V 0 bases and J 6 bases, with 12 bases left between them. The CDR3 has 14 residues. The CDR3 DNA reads TGTGCCAGCAGCCAAGATGCCAGTTTCTTCGAGCAGTACTTC. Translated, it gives CASSQDASFFEQYF.

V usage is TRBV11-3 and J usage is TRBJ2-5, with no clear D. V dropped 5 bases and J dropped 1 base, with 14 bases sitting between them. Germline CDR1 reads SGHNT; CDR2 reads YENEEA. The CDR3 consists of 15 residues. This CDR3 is CASSPAGASQETQYF. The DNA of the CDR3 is TGTGCCAGCAGCCCCGCCGGAGCTTCCCAAGAGACCCAGTACTTC.

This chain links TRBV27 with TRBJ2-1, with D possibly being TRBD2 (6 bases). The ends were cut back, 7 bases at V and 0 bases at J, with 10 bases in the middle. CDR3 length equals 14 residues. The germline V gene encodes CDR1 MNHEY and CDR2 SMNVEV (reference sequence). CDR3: CASMRLDSYNEQFF. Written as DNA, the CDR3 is TGTGCCAGCATGAGACTAGACTCCTACAATGAGCAGTTCTTC.